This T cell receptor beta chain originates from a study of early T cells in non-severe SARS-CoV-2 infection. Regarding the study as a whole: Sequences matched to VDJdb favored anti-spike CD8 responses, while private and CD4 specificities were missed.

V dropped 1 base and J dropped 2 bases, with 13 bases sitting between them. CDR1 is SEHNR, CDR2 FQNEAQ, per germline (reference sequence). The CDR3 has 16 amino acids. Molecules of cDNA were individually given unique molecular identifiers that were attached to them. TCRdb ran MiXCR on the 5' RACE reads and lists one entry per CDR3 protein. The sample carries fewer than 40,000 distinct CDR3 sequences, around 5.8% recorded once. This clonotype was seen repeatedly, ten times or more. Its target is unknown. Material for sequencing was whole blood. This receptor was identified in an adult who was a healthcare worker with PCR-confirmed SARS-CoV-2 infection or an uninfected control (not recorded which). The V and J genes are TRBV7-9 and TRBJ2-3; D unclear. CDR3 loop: CASSLDSSYPTDTQYF. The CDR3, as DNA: TGTGCCAGCAGCTTAGACTCTAGTTACCCCACAGATACGCAGTATTTT. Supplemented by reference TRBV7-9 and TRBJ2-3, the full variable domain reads DTGVSQNPRHKITKRGQNVTFRCDPISEHNRLYWYRQTLGQGPEFLTYFQNEAQLEKSRLLSDRFSAERPKGSFSTLEIQRTEQGDSAMYLCASSLDSSYPTDTQYFGPGTRLTVL.